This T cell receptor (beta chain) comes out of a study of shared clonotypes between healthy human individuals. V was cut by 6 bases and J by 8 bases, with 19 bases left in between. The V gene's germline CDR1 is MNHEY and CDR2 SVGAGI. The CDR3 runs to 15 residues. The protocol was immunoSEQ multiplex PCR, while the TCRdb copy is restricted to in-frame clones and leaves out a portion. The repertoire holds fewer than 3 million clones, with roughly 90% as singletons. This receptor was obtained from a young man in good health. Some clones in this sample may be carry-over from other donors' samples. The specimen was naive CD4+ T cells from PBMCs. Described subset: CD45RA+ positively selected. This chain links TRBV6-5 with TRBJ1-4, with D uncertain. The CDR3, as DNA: TGTGCCAGCAGCCCCAGAACCGGGCTTGGCGAAAAACTGTTTTTT. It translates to CASSPRTGLGEKLFF.